This T cell receptor beta chain is from a study of technical replicates of blood from a few donors. Using immunoSEQ multiplex PCR, the repertoire was profiled, and TCRdb retains in-frame clones only, with some absent. Altogether about 80,000 clones are present, about 93% being singletons, with the ten largest covering approximately 0.4%. The length of the CDR3 is 15 residues. V lost 3 bases and J lost 1, with 13 bases in between. In germline, CDR1 is SGHNT, CDR2 YYREEE (reference sequence). Sequencing was carried out using T cells isolated from PBMCs. The rearrangement joins TRBV5-4 to TRBJ1-2; D might be TRBD1 (5 bases). The sequence was collected from a human donor in good health. The CDR3 region is CASSWGGDGNYGYTF. In DNA form, the CDR3 reads TGTGCCAGCAGCTGGGGGGGGGATGGTAACTATGGCTACACCTTC.